Here is one T cell receptor beta chain with its context. The assay was immunoSEQ multiplex PCR, and TCRdb's table has in-frame clones only and misses some. The table shows roughly 350,000 clones, with 91% occurring only once. The data are from a study of blood T cell repertoires in COVID-19. The receptor was derived from a woman aged 18-29 years who had recovered from COVID-19. The sample comprised peripheral blood.

CDR3 coding DNA: TGTGCCAGCAGCTTATCTGGAGCGGAGACCCAGTACTTC. As protein: CASSLSGAETQYF. The chain uses TRBV7-9 and TRBJ2-5; D is undetermined. Germline values: CDR1 SEHNR, CDR2 FQNEAQ (reference sequence). Trimming removed 2 bases from V and 5 bases from J, with 9 bases in between. The CDR3 has 13 amino acids.